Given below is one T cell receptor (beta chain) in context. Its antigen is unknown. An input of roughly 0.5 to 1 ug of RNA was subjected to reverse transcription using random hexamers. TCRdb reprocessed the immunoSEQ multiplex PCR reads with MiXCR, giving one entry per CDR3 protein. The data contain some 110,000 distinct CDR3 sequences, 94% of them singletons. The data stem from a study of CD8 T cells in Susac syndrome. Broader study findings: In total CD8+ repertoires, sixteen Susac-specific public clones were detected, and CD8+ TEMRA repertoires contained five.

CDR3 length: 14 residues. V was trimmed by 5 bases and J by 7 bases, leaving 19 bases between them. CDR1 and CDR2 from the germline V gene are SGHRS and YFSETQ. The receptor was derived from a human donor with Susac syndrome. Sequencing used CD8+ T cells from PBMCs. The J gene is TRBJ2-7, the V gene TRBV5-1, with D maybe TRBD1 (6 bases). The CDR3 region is CASSPLNREGEQYF. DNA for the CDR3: TGCGCCAGCAGTCCCCTCAACAGGGAAGGAGAGCAGTACTTC.